A selection of T cell receptor beta chains follows, all from one sample in a study of CD8 T cells in ankylosing spondylitis. TCRdb fed the 5' RACE reads into MiXCR, producing one record per CDR3 protein. Altogether roughly 230,000 distinct CDR3 sequences are present, approximately 8% being singletons, with the ten largest covering 4.8%. Sequencing was performed on blood, either unsorted or a sorted T cell fraction (not recorded which). The receptors were sampled from a female donor with ankylosing spondylitis or in good health (not recorded which). The CDR3 runs from the conserved cysteine through the conserved F or W. D genes are given only for firm matches. Only some rows state a clone size, as once, few, many or a class for expanded clones.

j_call: TRBJ2-3; d_call: NA; v_call: TRBV15; clone_size: many; cdr3_aa: CATSEERADTQYF; cdr3_nt: TGTGCCACCAGCGAGGAACGGGCAGATACGCAGTATTTT
j_call: TRBJ2-1; d_call: TRBD1; v_call: TRBV5-6; clone_size: many; cdr3_aa: CASSLRQGANEQFF; cdr3_nt: TGTGCCAGCAGCTTGAGGCAGGGGGCGAATGAGCAGTTCTTC
j_call: TRBJ2-1; d_call: NA; v_call: TRBV7-2; clone_size: many; cdr3_aa: CASSLGVRRRNEQFF; cdr3_nt: TGTGCCAGCAGCTTAGGGGTTCGGAGGAGGAATGAGCAGTTCTTC
j_call: TRBJ2-7; d_call: TRBD2; v_call: TRBV5-1; clone_size: many; cdr3_aa: CASSWTSGYEQYF; cdr3_nt: TGCGCCAGCAGCTGGACTAGCGGCTACGAGCAGTACTTC
j_call: TRBJ2-7; d_call: NA; v_call: TRBV18; clone_size: many; cdr3_aa: CASSPEAPSYEQYF; cdr3_nt: TGTGCCAGCTCACCAGAAGCTCCTTCCTACGAGCAGTACTTC
j_call: TRBJ2-2; d_call: NA; v_call: TRBV5-1; clone_size: many; cdr3_aa: CASSFSRGNGELFF; cdr3_nt: TGCGCCAGCAGCTTCTCCAGGGGAAACGGGGAGCTGTTTTTT
j_call: TRBJ2-1; d_call: NA; v_call: TRBV7-6; clone_size: few; cdr3_aa: CASSLVEGDEQFF; cdr3_nt: TGTGCCAGCAGCTTAGTTGAGGGTGATGAGCAGTTCTTC
j_call: TRBJ2-1; d_call: TRBD2; v_call: TRBV5-8; clone_size: many; cdr3_aa: CASSLERTSGSRGEQFF; cdr3_nt: TGTGCCAGCAGCTTGGAGAGGACTAGCGGGAGTCGGGGTGAGCAGTTCTTC
j_call: TRBJ2-3; d_call: NA; v_call: TRBV12-3/TRBV12-4; clone_size: many; cdr3_aa: CASSFGRIRKPADTQYF; cdr3_nt: TGTGCCAGCAGTTTTGGACGGATCCGGAAACCGGCGGATACGCAGTATTTT
j_call: TRBJ2-1; d_call: NA; v_call: TRBV7-2; clone_size: many; cdr3_aa: CASSLSESLFF; cdr3_nt: TGTGCCAGCAGCTTGAGCGAGTCCTTGTTCTTC
j_call: TRBJ1-2; d_call: NA; v_call: TRBV29-1; clone_size: few; cdr3_aa: CSVREQGGGYGYTF; cdr3_nt: TGCAGCGTTCGAGAGCAGGGAGGAGGGTATGGCTACACCTTC
j_call: TRBJ2-3; d_call: NA; v_call: TRBV12-3/TRBV12-4; clone_size: many; cdr3_aa: CASSYGLTDTQYF; cdr3_nt: TGTGCCAGCAGTTACGGACTCACAGATACGCAGTATTTT
j_call: TRBJ2-3; d_call: TRBD2; v_call: TRBV5-6; clone_size: many; cdr3_aa: CASRSLVMTSGRTDTQYF; cdr3_nt: TGTGCCAGCAGGTCCCTGGTGATGACTAGCGGTCGCACAGATACGCAGTATTTT
j_call: TRBJ2-3; d_call: TRBD2; v_call: TRBV5-1; clone_size: many; cdr3_aa: CASSLGLAGGDTQYF; cdr3_nt: TGTGCCAGCAGCTTGGGGCTAGCGGGCGGGGATACGCAGTATTTT
j_call: TRBJ2-7; d_call: NA; v_call: TRBV7-2; clone_size: NA; cdr3_aa: CASSLGSRTTGEQYF; cdr3_nt: TGTGCCAGCAGCTTAGGTAGCAGGACTACCGGCGAGCAGTACTTC
j_call: TRBJ1-1; d_call: NA; v_call: TRBV3-1; clone_size: many; cdr3_aa: CASSQGGNTEAFF; cdr3_nt: TGTGCCAGCAGCCAAGGCGGCAACACTGAAGCTTTCTTT
j_call: TRBJ2-1; d_call: TRBD2; v_call: TRBV28; clone_size: many; cdr3_aa: CASSLRPSGRGKNEQFF; cdr3_nt: TGTGCCAGCAGTTTAAGGCCTAGCGGGAGAGGTAAAAATGAGCAGTTCTTC
j_call: TRBJ1-5; d_call: NA; v_call: TRBV20-1; clone_size: many; cdr3_aa: CSASRGDVGQPQHF; cdr3_nt: TGCAGTGCTAGCCGGGGGGATGTCGGTCAGCCCCAGCATTTT
j_call: TRBJ2-3; d_call: NA; v_call: TRBV9; clone_size: many; cdr3_aa: CASSNGPKSTDTQYF; cdr3_nt: TGTGCCAGCAGCAACGGGCCGAAAAGCACAGATACGCAGTATTTT
j_call: TRBJ1-1; d_call: TRBD1; v_call: TRBV20-1; clone_size: many; cdr3_aa: CSATRTGGRGTEAFF; cdr3_nt: TGCAGTGCTACTCGGACAGGGGGCCGAGGAACTGAAGCTTTCTTT
j_call: TRBJ1-2; d_call: NA; v_call: TRBV7-2; clone_size: few; cdr3_aa: CASSLETMSGAYGYTF; cdr3_nt: TGTGCCAGCAGCTTAGAAACAATGAGTGGCGCCTATGGCTACACCTTC
j_call: TRBJ1-1; d_call: NA; v_call: TRBV29-1; clone_size: many; cdr3_aa: CSAAGGPNTEAFF; cdr3_nt: TGCAGCGCAGCAGGAGGCCCGAACACTGAAGCTTTCTTT
j_call: TRBJ2-2; d_call: NA; v_call: TRBV5-5; clone_size: many; cdr3_aa: CASSLGAPQWGELFF; cdr3_nt: TGTGCCAGCAGCTTGGGGGCTCCTCAGTGGGGGGAGCTGTTTTTT
j_call: TRBJ2-3; d_call: TRBD2; v_call: TRBV4-3; clone_size: NA; cdr3_aa: CVSSLGLASTATQYF; cdr3_nt: TGCGTCAGCAGTCTCGGACTAGCGAGCACAGCTACGCAGTATTTT
j_call: TRBJ2-5; d_call: TRBD1; v_call: TRBV4-1; clone_size: many; cdr3_aa: CASSRETGSLQETQYF; cdr3_nt: TGCGCCAGCAGCCGAGAGACAGGGAGCTTACAAGAGACCCAGTACTTC
j_call: TRBJ2-5; d_call: TRBD1; v_call: TRBV20-1; clone_size: many; cdr3_aa: CSARDETGGETQYF; cdr3_nt: TGCAGTGCTAGAGATGAAACAGGGGGGGAGACCCAGTACTTC